These 30 T cell receptor beta chains came from one sample sequenced in a study of OX40 agonist ivuxolimab in advanced cancers. Clones were read by immunoSEQ multiplex PCR, and TCRdb kept only the in-frame ones, dropping some. The sample lists roughly 10,000 clones; 70% to 90% were seen once. The starting material was CD4+ or CD8+ T cells sorted from blood, obtained in a trial of the OX40 agonist ivuxolimab. The receptor source for this set is an adult with an advanced solid tumor such as melanoma, head and neck, liver or kidney cancer.

This chain joins TRBV27 and TRBJ1-3, with D unclear. The germline V gene encodes CDR1 MNHEY and CDR2 SMNVEV (reference sequence). The CDR3 is made up of 15 amino acids. V dropped 2 bases and J dropped 0 bases, with 8 bases sitting between them. The CDR3 bases are TGTGCCAGCAGTTTACGCGGACCCTCTGGAAACACCATATATTTT. This encodes CASSLRGPSGNTIYF.

V and J are TRBV7-9 and TRBJ2-1, with a weak D call TRBD2 (6 bases). The CDR3 extends over 14 amino acids. The ends were cut back, 3 bases at V and 2 bases at J, with 8 bases in the middle. Germline V gene data show CDR1 as SEHNR and CDR2 as FQNEAQ (reference sequence). The CDR3, as DNA: TGTGCCAGCAGCTTGGAGGGACCCTACAATGAGCAGTTCTTC. The encoded protein is CASSLEGPYNEQFF.

V usage is TRBV7-6 and J usage is TRBJ1-1; 7 bases agree with TRBD1. Losses at the gene ends were 5 bases for V and 8 bases for J; bases not matched to a gene: 5. CDR1 SGHVS and CDR2 FNYEAQ come from the germline V gene. The CDR3 sequence is 12 residues long. The CDR3 nucleotides are TGTGCCAGCAGCCAGGGGGAACTAGAAGCTTTCTTT. Translation: CASSQGELEAFF.

The V call is TRBV7-9, the J call TRBJ1-6; TRBD1 might be the D (6 bases). Trimming took off 0 bases at V and 7 bases at J, with 10 bases between the two ends. The CDR3 extends over 15 amino acids. The germline V gene encodes CDR1 SEHNR and CDR2 FQNEAQ (reference sequence). CDR3 amino acids: CASSLAQTGNSPLHF. CDR3 bases: TGTGCCAGCAGCTTAGCCCAAACAGGGAATTCACCCCTCCACTTT.

The rearrangement uses TRBV2 and TRBJ2-5; 13 bases agree with TRBD2. The CDR3 is 16 amino acids. Losses at the gene ends were 3 bases for V and 2 bases for J; bases not matched to a gene: 3. CDR1 SNHLY and CDR2 FYNNEI come from the germline V gene. CDR3 sequence: CASSDGLAGAQETQYF. The CDR3 bases are TGTGCCAGCAGTGACGGACTAGCGGGGGCTCAAGAGACCCAGTACTTC.

The V call is TRBV6-5, the J call TRBJ1-2; D unclear. V was clipped by 6 bases and J by 8 bases, with 13 bases between them. The germline gives CDR1 MNHEY, CDR2 SVGAGI. The CDR3 length is 12 residues. As DNA, the CDR3 is TGTGCCAGCAGCCAGGTCCCCTGGGGCTACACCTTC. Encoded protein: CASSQVPWGYTF.

The rearrangement links TRBV9 to TRBJ2-3; D possibly corresponds to TRBD2 (6 bases). The CDR3 length is 14 residues. The V and J ends lost 0 bases and 2 bases respectively, with 7 bases between them. The germline V gene encodes CDR1 SGDLS and CDR2 YYNGEE. CDR3 DNA sequence: TGTGCCAGCAGCGTAGGGGGGGACACAGATACGCAGTATTTT. Protein: CASSVGGDTDTQYF.

The chain uses TRBV13 and TRBJ2-1; D is uncertain. CDR1 and CDR2 (germline): PRHDT, FYEKMQ (reference sequence). The CDR3 has 14 residues. The V end lost 7 bases, the J end lost 7 bases, and 17 bases lay between the germline ends. CDR3 residues: CASTHPDLPNEQFF. CDR3 DNA: TGTGCCAGCACTCATCCCGATCTACCTAATGAGCAGTTCTTC.

V is TRBV19 and J is TRBJ1-2; weak D call: TRBD1 (5 bases). CDR3 length equals 13 residues. Per germline, CDR1 LNHDA and CDR2 SQIVND (reference sequence). The V and J ends lost 6 bases and 8 bases respectively, with 16 bases between them. CDR3 in amino acids: CASSPWAGDGYTF. The CDR3 DNA reads TGTGCCAGTAGCCCTTGGGCGGGGGACGGCTACACCTTC.

This clone was seen only a few times. J is TRBJ1-2 and V is TRBV21-1. TRBV21-1 is deemed a pseudogene. This CDR3 region has 13 residues. CDR3 amino acids: CASSSRGGRGYTF. As DNA, the CDR3 is TGTGCCAGCAGCTCGAGGGGGGGGCGCGGCTACACCTTC.

The chain carries TRBV19 and TRBJ1-6; 8 bases match TRBD1. Losses at the gene ends were 6 bases for V and 2 bases for J; bases not matched to a gene: 9. The V gene's germline CDR1 is LNHDA and CDR2 SQIVND (reference sequence). This CDR3 comprises 17 residues. CDR3 nucleotides: TGTGCCAGTAGCGCCCAGGGGGCGAGTACCTATAATTCACCCCTCCACTTT. This encodes CASSAQGASTYNSPLHF. Full variable domain (outside the CDR3, taken from reference TRBV19 and TRBJ1-6): DGGITQSPKYLFRKEGQNVTLSCEQNLNHDAMYWYRQDPGQGLRLIYYSQIVNDFQKGDIAEGYSVSREKKESFPLTVTSAQKNPTAFYLCASSAQGASTYNSPLHFGNGTRLTVT.

The chain is built from TRBV5-6 and TRBJ1-4; D is unresolved. V was shortened by 3 bases and J by 8 bases, with 11 bases between the two germline ends. CDR1 is SGHDT, CDR2 YYEEEE, per germline. There are 13 residues in the CDR3. As DNA, the CDR3 is TGTGCCAGCAGCTCCTTGGCCCTCGAAAAACTGTTTTTT. This translates into CASSSLALEKLFF.

This sequence joins TRBV7-6 and TRBJ1-1; no clear D gene. Deletions cut 2 bases from V and 3 bases from J, with 10 bases between. Germline lookup yields CDR1 SGHVS and CDR2 FNYEAQ. The CDR3 consists of 14 residues. The CDR3 nucleotides read TGTGCCAGCAGCTTAAGTGGTGGTTACACTGAAGCTTTCTTT. Its translation: CASSLSGGYTEAFF.

The CDR3 here is CSVEAPDRGFYEQYF. The CDR3 DNA reads TGCAGCGTTGAGGCCCCCGACAGGGGGTTTTACGAGCAGTACTTC. V is TRBV29-1 and J is TRBJ2-7, with 9 bases matching TRBD1. The trim removed 3 bases at V and 4 bases at J, leaving 10 bases unmatched. This CDR3 comprises 15 residues. In germline, CDR1 is SQVTM, CDR2 ANQGSEA.

The V and J genes are TRBV19 and TRBJ2-7; 9 nucleotides line up with TRBD1. V gave up 6 bases and J gave up 0 bases; unmatched junction bases: 3. Germline lookup yields CDR1 LNHDA and CDR2 SQIVND (reference sequence). The CDR3 extends over 14 amino acids. Written as DNA, the CDR3 is TGTGCCAGTAGCCGGACAGGGGCCTCCTACGAGCAGTACTTC. Protein: CASSRTGASYEQYF.

This clone has just one count. The chain carries TRBV6-4 and TRBJ2-3, with D possibly TRBD1 on 5 matching bases. The germline CDR1 and CDR2 sequences are MRHNA and SNTAGT. Trimming took 0 bases from V and 1 from J, leaving 5 bases between them. This CDR3 is built from 14 residues. CDR3 sequence (DNA): TGTGCCAGCAGTGACTCGGGGCGCACAGATACGCAGTATTTT. Encoded protein: CASSDSGRTDTQYF.

This rearrangement joins TRBV4-1 to TRBJ2-7; possible D gene TRBD2, 5 bases. The CDR3 has 15 amino acids. The germline V gene encodes CDR1 MGHRA and CDR2 YSYEKL. The V end lost 0 bases, the J end lost 0 bases, and 9 bases lay between the germline ends. CDR3 in DNA: TGCGCCAGCAGCCAAGAGGTGAGGGACTCCTACGAGCAGTACTTC. This translates into CASSQEVRDSYEQYF.

The chain combines TRBV29-1 with TRBJ2-1; TRBD2 matches at 10 bases. Germline CDR1 is SQVTM and CDR2 is ANQGSEA. The CDR3 has 17 amino acids. V trimming: 3 bases; J trimming: 3 bases; junction bases outside the gene matches: 11. This CDR3 reads CSVDSSAASGSYNEQFF. The CDR3 nucleotides read TGCAGCGTTGATTCATCGGCGGCTAGCGGGAGCTACAATGAGCAGTTCTTC.

The rearrangement uses TRBV7-9 and TRBJ2-5, with TRBD2 matching over 10 bases. Losses at the gene ends were 5 bases for V and 7 bases for J; bases not matched to a gene: 10. Per germline, CDR1 SEHNR and CDR2 FQNEAQ (reference sequence). There are 15 residues in the CDR3. The CDR3 bases are TGTGCCAGCAGCCCAACGGGAGCGGGGGGGCCGACCCAGTACTTC. Its protein product is CASSPTGAGGPTQYF.

This rearrangement joins TRBV7-9 to TRBJ2-5; TRBD2 might be the D (5 bases). The DNA matches TRBJ2-7 better at its end, which makes the J call doubtful. CDR1 is SEHNR, CDR2 FQNEAQ, per germline (reference sequence). This CDR3 is 13 amino acids long. The CDR3 loop is CASSEGLYYEQYF. The CDR3 DNA is TGTGCCAGCAGCGAAGGACTGTACTACGAGCAGTACTTC.

The chain couples TRBV4-2 to TRBJ2-7, with 7 bases matching TRBD1. The V gene's germline CDR1 is LGHNA and CDR2 YNFKEQ. CDR3 length: 16 residues. Trimming removed 0 bases from V and 3 bases from J; junction bases left unmatched: 8. DNA for the CDR3: TGTGCCAGCAGCCAAGATTATCCGGGACAGAGCTACGAGCAGTACTTC. As protein: CASSQDYPGQSYEQYF.

The V gene is TRBV7-9, the J gene TRBJ2-7; D possibly corresponds to TRBD1 (5 bases). Germline V gene data show CDR1 as SEHNR and CDR2 as FQNEAQ (reference sequence). The CDR3 is made up of 12 amino acids. V dropped 6 bases and J dropped 4 bases, with 10 bases sitting between them. The CDR3 region is CASRYDSYEQYF. The CDR3 DNA sequence: TGTGCCAGCAGATACGACAGTTACGAGCAGTACTTC.

The J gene is TRBJ1-1, the V gene TRBV7-6; TRBD1 agrees at 8 bases. The CDR3 totals 16 residues. J lost 2 bases, V lost 5 bases, and 10 bases had no gene match. Germline CDR1 SGHVS, CDR2 FNYEAQ. CDR3 DNA: TGTGCCAGCAGCAACCCCGGGACAGGCTCAAACACTGAAGCTTTCTTT. It yields the protein CASSNPGTGSNTEAFF.

The chain is built from TRBV19 and TRBJ2-2; D is uncertain. The germline V gene encodes CDR1 LNHDA and CDR2 SQIVND (reference sequence). This CDR3 has 16 amino acids. Trimming pared 5 bases from V and 1 base from J, leaving 14 bases between. The CDR3 loop is CASSSFVVQNTGELFF. The CDR3 DNA reads TGTGCCAGTAGTTCTTTTGTGGTACAGAACACCGGGGAGCTGTTTTTT.

The V and J genes are TRBV28 and TRBJ1-4; D possibly corresponds to TRBD1 (6 bases). Germline-derived CDR1 and CDR2 are MDHEN and SYDVKM. There are 12 residues in the CDR3. V dropped 9 bases and J dropped 12 bases, with 17 bases sitting between them. This chain's CDR3 is CASTGFIGELFF. CDR3 sequence (DNA): TGTGCCAGTACAGGGTTTATTGGTGAACTGTTTTTT.

The rearrangement links TRBV13 to TRBJ1-4; TRBD1 matches at 9 bases. CDR1 PRHDT and CDR2 FYEKMQ come from the germline V gene (reference sequence). The V segment lost 5 bases and the J segment 8 bases; nucleotides outside the gene matches: 6. The CDR3 is made up of 14 amino acids. DNA for the CDR3: TGTGCCAGCAGCCGGGGACAGGGCTACGAAAAACTGTTTTTT. Protein product: CASSRGQGYEKLFF.

This CDR3 is CASSPTENTGELFF. CDR3 bases: TGTGCCAGCAGCCCTACAGAGAACACCGGGGAGCTGTTTTTT. The rearrangement links TRBV7-9 to TRBJ2-2; D remains ambiguous. This CDR3 is built from 14 residues. Trimming removed 5 bases at V and 1 base at J, with 8 bases between. The V gene's germline CDR1 is SEHNR and CDR2 FQNEAQ (reference sequence).

The rearrangement links TRBV9 to TRBJ2-5, with 8 bases fitting TRBD2. This CDR3 contains 15 residues. Germline V CDR1 and CDR2: SGDLS, YYNGEE. V shed 3 bases and J 5 bases; nucleotides not matched to a gene: 9. The DNA for the CDR3 is TGTGCCAGCAGCGAGGGACTAGGGGGGATTGAGACCCAGTACTTC. Amino acid sequence: CASSEGLGGIETQYF.

The rearrangement links TRBV7-8 to TRBJ2-1; 13 bases align to TRBD2. V lost 7 bases to trimming and J lost 1 base; unmatched junction nucleotides: 7. The CDR3 sequence is 17 residues long. Germline V lookup: CDR1 SGHVS, CDR2 FQNEAQ. The chain's CDR3 is CASTPRLAGGSYNEQFF. In DNA, the CDR3 is TGTGCCAGCACCCCTCGACTAGCGGGGGGTTCCTACAATGAGCAGTTCTTC.

This clone was counted a single time. This chain connects TRBV27 to TRBJ2-7, with 8 nucleotides matching TRBD2. With V trimmed by 8 bases and J by 2 bases, 5 bases remained unmatched. Germline V gene lookup returns CDR1 MNHEY and CDR2 SMNVEV (reference sequence). This CDR3 is built from 13 residues. The chain's CDR3 is CASSPGGTYEQYF. Here the CDR3 DNA reads TGTGCCAGCTCGCCGGGGGGGACCTACGAGCAGTACTTC.